The 16 T cell receptor beta chains listed next were all sequenced from one sample in a study of beta chain features in type 1 diabetes. Study-wide results and limits: When Type 1 diabetes patients were examined, their TCRB CDR3s proved moderately but significantly shorter in all four CD4+ subsets.

Every bit of the isolated RNA underwent reverse transcription, so sequencing read expressed TCRB transcripts. Profiled with immunoSEQ multiplex PCR; TCRdb holds only in-frame clones, not every one. In the table there are fewer than 350,000 clones, 14% to 15% of which are singletons. For these receptors, no antigen is known. The sequenced material came from naive CD4+ T cells from blood. The receptors shown here come from a man aged 18 to 29 with type 1 diabetes.

This chain joins TRBV30 and TRBJ2-1, with D possibly TRBD2 on 5 matching bases. From germline, CDR1 is GTSNPN and CDR2 SVGIG (reference sequence). Trimming stripped 1 base from V and 10 bases from J, with 20 bases between. This CDR3 is built from 15 residues. CDR3 in DNA: TGTGCCTGGAGTGCTGGATTGGAGGCGGTACGGGAGCAGTTCTTC. Amino acids: CAWSAGLEAVREQFF.

The chain combines TRBV12-5 with TRBJ2-7; 7 nucleotides line up with TRBD2. CDR1 and CDR2 (germline): LGHNT, FRNRAP. With V trimmed by 7 bases and J by 3 bases, 12 bases remained unmatched. The CDR3 loop spans 15 amino acids. CDR3 sequence (DNA): TGTGCTAGTGACCCGCGGGGGACTCTTCACTACGAGCAGTACTTC. This codes for CASDPRGTLHYEQYF.

CDR3 protein: CASSLDFSVPKEKLFF. Here the CDR3 DNA reads TGTGCCAGCAGCTTAGATTTTAGCGTACCGAAAGAAAAACTGTTTTTT. The V gene is TRBV11-2, the J gene TRBJ1-4; D unclear. The germline gives CDR1 SGHAT, CDR2 FQNNGV. With 0 bases removed from V and 8 bases from J, the gap between germline ends came to 16 bases. The CDR3 length is 16 residues. Based on the CDR3 plus reference TRBV11-2 and TRBJ1-4, the full variable domain is EAGVAQSPRYKIIEKRQSVAFWCNPISGHATLYWYQQILGQGPKLLIQFQNNGVVDDSQLPKDRFSAERLKGVDSTLKIQPAKLEDSAVYLCASSLDFSVPKEKLFFGSGTQLSVL.

This clone was seen only a few times. The chain joins TRBV7-2 to TRBJ1-1; 11 bases are shared with TRBD1. The CDR3 runs to 18 residues. The germline V gene encodes CDR1 SGHTA and CDR2 FQGNSA. J was trimmed by 4 bases and V by 5 bases; bases with no gene match: 15. The CDR3 region is CASSPGWGQGVMSTEAFF. CDR3 nucleotide sequence: TGTGCCAGCAGCCCAGGATGGGGACAGGGGGTGATGAGCACTGAAGCTTTCTTT.

This clone was seen a few times. The CDR3 reads CASSQDSYDWGAFF. The CDR3 DNA reads as TGCGCCAGCAGCCAAGATTCGTACGACTGGGGCGCTTTCTTT. The chain is built from TRBV4-3 and TRBJ1-1; tentative D call: TRBD1 (5 bases). This CDR3 region has 14 residues. Germline V gives CDR1 LGHNA, CDR2 YSLEER. The ends were cut back, 0 bases at V and 11 bases at J, with 16 bases in the middle.

The CDR3 loop is CASSQELAANTDTQYF. Written as DNA, the CDR3 is TGTGCCAGCAGCCAAGAACTAGCGGCTAACACAGATACGCAGTATTTT. The rearrangement links TRBV4-2 to TRBJ2-3, with 8 bases that match TRBD2. The CDR3 is 16 amino acids. The V and J ends lost 0 bases and 2 bases, in that order; junction bases with no gene match: 4. Germline CDR1 reads LGHNA; CDR2 reads YNFKEQ.

V and J are TRBV27 and TRBJ2-1, with D hard to call. This CDR3 is built from 15 residues. Germline V gives CDR1 MNHEY, CDR2 SMNVEV (reference sequence). V lost 2 bases, J lost 4 bases, and 12 bases lay in between. The CDR3 loop reads CASSLEVPTYNEQFF. CDR3 nucleotide sequence: TGTGCCAGCAGTTTAGAAGTCCCCACTTACAATGAGCAGTTCTTC.

The sample holds a few counts of this clone. This sequence joins TRBV11-2 and TRBJ2-7; TRBD2 aligns across 12 bases. The CDR3 totals 13 residues. After removal of 2 bases from V and 7 bases from J, the junction contained 0 bases not matched to a gene. Germline CDR1 and CDR2: SGHAT and FQNNGV. CDR3 DNA sequence: TGTGCCAGCAGCTTACTAGCGGGGGGGGAGCAGTACTTC. It translates to CASSLLAGGEQYF.

In its sample, this clone was seen a few times. V is TRBV27 and J is TRBJ2-2; no clear D gene. CDR1 and CDR2 (germline): MNHEY, SMNVEV (reference sequence). This CDR3 region has 13 residues. The V end lost 6 bases, the J end lost 6 bases, and 11 bases lay between the germline ends. CDR3 coding DNA: TGTGCCAGCAGGGTAACGAGGTCCGGGGAGCTGTTTTTT. Protein sequence: CASRVTRSGELFF.

This chain links TRBV2 with TRBJ2-7; 9 bases align to TRBD2. This CDR3 contains 15 residues. Germline trimming cut 7 bases from V and 4 bases from J; bases unmatched to any gene: 11. Germline CDR1 SNHLY, CDR2 FYNNEI. CDR3 sequence (DNA): TGTGCCAGCAAAGGCAGCGGGGGGACCCAGTACGAGCAGTACTTC. This gives the protein CASKGSGGTQYEQYF.

V usage is TRBV9 and J usage is TRBJ2-5, with D maybe TRBD2 (5 bases). Germline V CDR1 and CDR2: SGDLS, YYNGEE. This CDR3 is 13 amino acids long. V lost 3 bases to trimming and J lost 4 bases, with 10 bases between them. Here the CDR3 DNA reads TGTGCCAGCAGCGGAGGTGGGAGAGAGACCCAGTACTTC. It yields the protein CASSGGGRETQYF.

This clone was observed a handful of times. The chain links TRBV30 to TRBJ1-1; a possible D gene is TRBD1 (5 bases). This CDR3 spans 14 amino acids. V was clipped by 4 bases and J by 0 bases, with 12 bases between them. Germline values: CDR1 GTSNPN, CDR2 SVGIG (reference sequence). Here the CDR3 reads CAWIPGFMNTEAFF. Here the CDR3 DNA reads TGTGCCTGGATACCAGGGTTCATGAACACTGAAGCTTTCTTT.

V usage is TRBV9 and J usage is TRBJ2-5, with a tentative D call TRBD2 (7 bases). Deletions cut 5 bases from V and 1 base from J, with 15 bases between. The CDR3 runs to 15 residues. Germline V gene sequence: CDR1 SGDLS, CDR2 YYNGEE. CDR3 bases: TGTGCCAGCAGTAGACGGGGGGCAGCCCAAGAGACCCAGTACTTC. Encoded protein: CASSRRGAAQETQYF.

The J gene is TRBJ2-3, the V gene TRBV18, with a tentative D call TRBD1 (5 bases). Trimming cost V 2 bases and J 6 bases, with 9 bases left between them. The germline V gene encodes CDR1 KGHSH and CDR2 LQKENI. CDR3 size: 13 residues. The CDR3 reads CASSPSRADTQYF. The DNA for the CDR3 is TGTGCCAGCTCACCATCCAGGGCCGATACGCAGTATTTT.

The rearrangement joins TRBV5-1 to TRBJ2-5; D remains ambiguous. Germline CDR1 and CDR2: SGHRS and YFSETQ. The CDR3 totals 13 residues. Trimming removed 0 bases from V and 2 bases from J, with 5 bases in between. The CDR3 sequence: CASSLAEQETQYF. The CDR3 bases are TGCGCCAGCAGCTTGGCCGAGCAAGAGACCCAGTACTTC. The entire variable domain, with the rest obtained from reference TRBV5-1 and TRBJ2-5, is as follows: KAGVTQTPRYLIKTRGQQVTLSCSPISGHRSVSWYQQTPGQGLQFLFEYFSETQRNKGNFPGRFSGRQFSNSRSEMNVSTLELGDSALYLCASSLAEQETQYFGPGTRLLVL.

This clone was counted between two and nine times. The V gene is TRBV9, the J gene TRBJ1-2, with a tentative D call TRBD1 (5 bases). CDR3 length: 15 amino acids. Trimming took off 4 bases at V and 4 bases at J, with 17 bases between the two ends. Looked up from germline, CDR1 is SGDLS and CDR2 is YYNGEE. The CDR3 loop is CASSFLGGVLYGYTF. The CDR3 nucleotides are TGTGCCAGCAGCTTCCTCGGGGGAGTACTCTATGGCTACACCTTC.